Presented here are 9 T cell receptor beta chains from one specimen sequenced in a study of T cells after posttransplantation cyclophosphamide. This table comes from immunoSEQ multiplex PCR, and its TCRdb copy is limited to in-frame clones, with some not included. The sample holds more than 20,000 clones, under 85% seen once. The sequencing input was memory CD4+ T cells sorted from PBMCs. Every receptor here comes from a woman in her sixties or seventies in good health, CMV-negative, and a related stem cell transplant donor.

CDR3 nucleotide sequence: TGTGCCAGCAGTTTAGTCCAGGGGGAACAGCCCCAGCATTTT. It encodes CASSLVQGEQPQHF. The gene calls are TRBV28 and TRBJ1-5, with 7 bases aligning to TRBD1. CDR1 MDHEN and CDR2 SYDVKM come from the germline V gene. The CDR3 covers 14 residues. Unmatched junction bases numbered 5, after V lost 2 bases and J lost 7 bases. Filled out from reference TRBV28 and TRBJ1-5, the complete variable domain reads DVKVTQSSRYLVKRTGEKVFLECVQDMDHENMFWYRQDPGLGLRLIYFSYDVKMKEKGDIPEGYSVSREKKERFSLILESASTNQTSMYLCASSLVQGEQPQHFGDGTRLSIL.

The chain uses TRBV4-1 and TRBJ2-7; D might be TRBD2 (5 bases). V lost 1 base to trimming and J lost 1 base, with 17 bases between them. The CDR3 consists of 17 residues. Germline V gene sequence: CDR1 MGHRA, CDR2 YSYEKL. This CDR3 is CASSQGLYAGSSYEQYF. DNA for the CDR3: TGCGCCAGCAGCCAAGGTTTATACGCGGGTTCGTCCTACGAGCAGTACTTC.

V is TRBV19 and J is TRBJ1-2; 10 bases map to TRBD1. V lost 4 bases and J lost 8; bases outside the gene matches: 7. In germline, CDR1 is LNHDA, CDR2 SQIVND (reference sequence). The CDR3 runs to 14 residues. CDR3 coding DNA: TGTGCCAGTAGTACCCGACAGGGGGCCTACGGCTACACCTTC. Its protein product is CASSTRQGAYGYTF.

V and J are TRBV5-6 and TRBJ2-3; no clear D. V lost 4 bases and J lost 7, with 25 bases in between. The CDR3 runs 17 residues. Germline V gene lookup returns CDR1 SGHDT and CDR2 YYEEEE. The CDR3 nucleotides are TGTGCCAGCAGCGCGGCCGCCCTCCGAAGCTACCGGAATACGCAGTATTTT. Its protein is CASSAAALRSYRNTQYF.

V is TRBV5-1 and J is TRBJ2-7; 12 bases align to TRBD2. V lost 4 bases and J lost 4; bases outside the gene matches: 3. Germline V lookup: CDR1 SGHRS, CDR2 YFSETQ. The CDR3 loop spans 14 amino acids. CDR3 bases: TGCGCCAGCAGCCAAGGGACTAGCGGGTACGAGCAGTACTTC. Its translation: CASSQGTSGYEQYF.

On this clone: The junction departs from the called germline gene at one end, perhaps through a read error. The rearrangement links TRBV7-7 to TRBJ1-5; D is undetermined. This CDR3 contains 13 residues. Germline V gene sequence: CDR1 SSHAT, CDR2 FNYEAQ (reference sequence). The CDR3 here is CASSLVFGQPQHF. CDR3 sequence (DNA): TGTGCTAGCAGCTTAGTATTCGGGCAGCCCCAGCATTTT.

This clone was seen a few times. CDR3 residues: CASMAAGRTEAFF. For the CDR3, the DNA is TGTGCCAGCATGGCGGCAGGGCGGACTGAAGCTTTCTTT. The gene calls are TRBV27 and TRBJ1-1; a possible D gene is TRBD1 (5 bases). V was clipped by 7 bases and J by 5 bases, with 14 bases between them. Germline loops: CDR1 MNHEY, CDR2 SMNVEV (reference sequence). The CDR3 runs 13 residues.

The V call is TRBV6-5, the J call TRBJ2-7; unclear D gene. CDR3 length: 13 residues. From germline, CDR1 is MNHEY and CDR2 SVGAGI. V lost 3 bases, J lost 3 bases, and 9 bases lay in between. In DNA form, the CDR3 reads TGTGCCAGCAGTTATAGGAACAGCTACGAGCAGTACTTC. Its protein is CASSYRNSYEQYF.

The chain is built from TRBV11-3 and TRBJ2-2; D perhaps matches TRBD1 (7 bases). The CDR3 sequence is 14 residues long. Trimming pared 3 bases from V and 4 bases from J, leaving 9 bases between. Germline loops: CDR1 SGHNT, CDR2 YENEEA. The CDR3 sequence is CASSFQGGTGELFF. CDR3 bases: TGTGCCAGCAGCTTCCAGGGGGGCACCGGGGAGCTGTTTTTT.